This is a list of T cell receptor beta chains from one sample in a study of identical twins. TCRdb re-called the 5' RACE reads with MiXCR, one entry per CDR3 protein. The sample has under 250,000 distinct CDR3 sequences, 7.5% seen once. The data were also submitted as part of a second study, on yellow fever vaccine responses in identical twins.

The specimen sequenced was memory (CD45RO+) T cells sorted from blood. The receptors come from a woman between 18 and 30 years old in good health. Each CDR3 is given with its conserved first and last residue. Fields, in order: J gene, D gene, CDR3 length, clone size, V gene, CDR3 protein, CDR3 DNA. D genes are given only for firm matches. Clone size is not always given. Where it is, it says once, few, many or a class for expanded clones.

j_call: TRBJ2-7
d_call: TRBD1
cdr3_length: 17
clone_size: NA
v_call: TRBV27
cdr3_aa: CASSFQAVGTAIYEQYF
cdr3_nt: TGTGCCAGCAGTTTTCAGGCCGTGGGGACAGCCATTTACGAGCAGTACTTC

j_call: TRBJ2-3
d_call: NA
cdr3_length: 14
clone_size: once
v_call: TRBV5-5
cdr3_aa: CASSPKGGANTQYF
cdr3_nt: TGTGCCAGCAGCCCCAAGGGAGGAGCAAATACGCAGTATTTT

j_call: TRBJ2-5
d_call: NA
cdr3_length: 16
clone_size: many
v_call: TRBV4-3
cdr3_aa: CASSQDRGTPQETQYF
cdr3_nt: TGCGCCAGCAGCCAAGATCGGGGGACTCCTCAAGAGACCCAGTACTTC

j_call: TRBJ2-6
d_call: NA
cdr3_length: 17
clone_size: many
v_call: TRBV15
cdr3_aa: CATSRVVGYSGANVLTF
cdr3_nt: TGTGCCACCAGCAGAGTAGTCGGATACTCTGGGGCCAACGTCCTGACTTTC

j_call: TRBJ2-2
d_call: NA
cdr3_length: 16
clone_size: few
v_call: TRBV9
cdr3_aa: CASSVFGTRNTGELFF
cdr3_nt: TGTGCCAGCAGCGTTTTCGGAACAAGGAACACCGGGGAGCTGTTTTTT

j_call: TRBJ1-2
d_call: NA
cdr3_length: 13
clone_size: NA
v_call: TRBV28
cdr3_aa: CASSIGQNFGYTF
cdr3_nt: TGTGCCAGCAGTATAGGACAGAATTTTGGCTACACCTTC

j_call: TRBJ2-5
d_call: NA
cdr3_length: 14
clone_size: many
v_call: TRBV5-1
cdr3_aa: CASSPGQIQETQYF
cdr3_nt: TGCGCCAGCAGCCCCGGACAAATCCAAGAGACCCAGTACTTC

j_call: TRBJ2-5
d_call: TRBD2
cdr3_length: 15
clone_size: NA
v_call: TRBV7-2
cdr3_aa: CASSQAGVRSETQYF
cdr3_nt: TGTGCCAGCAGCCAGGCGGGGGTTCGGAGCGAGACCCAGTACTTC

j_call: TRBJ2-7
d_call: NA
cdr3_length: 13
clone_size: many
v_call: TRBV14
cdr3_aa: CASSLLGLGEQYF
cdr3_nt: TGTGCCAGCAGCCTCCTCGGATTGGGCGAGCAGTACTTC

j_call: TRBJ1-5
d_call: NA
cdr3_length: 12
clone_size: NA
v_call: TRBV20-1
cdr3_aa: CSALRGRQPQHF
cdr3_nt: TGCAGTGCGTTAAGGGGCCGGCAGCCCCAGCATTTT

j_call: TRBJ2-7
d_call: NA
cdr3_length: 16
clone_size: many
v_call: TRBV28
cdr3_aa: CASSLTVRIDLYEQYF
cdr3_nt: TGTGCCAGCAGTTTGACAGTCCGAATAGACCTCTACGAGCAGTACTTC

j_call: TRBJ2-1
d_call: TRBD1
cdr3_length: 12
clone_size: many
v_call: TRBV7-2
cdr3_aa: CASSPQGERQFF
cdr3_nt: TGTGCCAGCAGCCCCCAGGGGGAGAGGCAGTTCTTC

j_call: TRBJ2-2
d_call: NA
cdr3_length: 14
clone_size: few
v_call: TRBV2
cdr3_aa: CASRQSEDTGELFF
cdr3_nt: TGTGCCAGCAGGCAGTCGGAGGACACCGGGGAGCTGTTTTTT

j_call: TRBJ2-7
d_call: NA
cdr3_length: 12
clone_size: many
v_call: TRBV5-1
cdr3_aa: CASSLAAGEQYF
cdr3_nt: TGCGCCAGCAGCTTGGCCGCGGGCGAGCAGTACTTC

j_call: TRBJ1-1
d_call: NA
cdr3_length: 13
clone_size: many
v_call: TRBV7-3
cdr3_aa: CASSLQMNTEAFF
cdr3_nt: TGTGCCAGCAGCCTGCAGATGAACACTGAAGCTTTCTTT

j_call: TRBJ1-2
d_call: NA
cdr3_length: 10
clone_size: many
v_call: TRBV19
cdr3_aa: CATGNYGYTF
cdr3_nt: TGTGCCACAGGGAACTATGGCTACACCTTC

j_call: TRBJ2-7
d_call: TRBD1
cdr3_length: 14
clone_size: many
v_call: TRBV6-1
cdr3_aa: CASRPRDRPWEQYF
cdr3_nt: TGTGCCAGCAGGCCACGGGACAGGCCATGGGAGCAGTACTTC

j_call: TRBJ2-7
d_call: TRBD1
cdr3_length: 15
clone_size: many
v_call: TRBV4-3
cdr3_aa: CASSRRTGEGSEQYF
cdr3_nt: TGCGCCAGCAGCCGTAGGACAGGGGAAGGGTCCGAGCAGTACTTC

j_call: TRBJ2-5
d_call: TRBD2
cdr3_length: 16
clone_size: few
v_call: TRBV3-1
cdr3_aa: CASSPRLADAKETQYF
cdr3_nt: TGTGCCAGCAGCCCACGACTAGCGGACGCCAAAGAGACCCAGTACTTC

j_call: TRBJ2-5
d_call: NA
cdr3_length: 15
clone_size: many
v_call: TRBV13
cdr3_aa: CASSLRQAPVETQYF
cdr3_nt: TGTGCCAGCAGCTTACGGCAGGCTCCCGTAGAGACCCAGTACTTC

j_call: TRBJ2-5
d_call: NA
cdr3_length: 14
clone_size: NA
v_call: TRBV6-1
cdr3_aa: CASRQSGIRETQYF
cdr3_nt: TGTGCCAGCAGGCAGAGCGGAATTCGGGAGACCCAGTACTTC

j_call: TRBJ2-5
d_call: NA
cdr3_length: 12
clone_size: many
v_call: TRBV6-6
cdr3_aa: CASWTPQETQYF
cdr3_nt: TGTGCCAGCTGGACACCCCAAGAGACCCAGTACTTC

j_call: TRBJ2-2
d_call: TRBD1
cdr3_length: 16
clone_size: few
v_call: TRBV6-2/TRBV6-3
cdr3_aa: CASRRITTGSTGELFF
cdr3_nt: TGTGCCAGCAGACGTATCACGACAGGGTCGACCGGGGAGCTGTTTTTT

j_call: TRBJ2-7
d_call: NA
cdr3_length: 11
clone_size: few
v_call: TRBV4-2
cdr3_aa: CASSAHHEQYF
cdr3_nt: TGTGCCAGCAGCGCCCACCACGAGCAGTACTTC

j_call: TRBJ1-2
d_call: NA
cdr3_length: 14
clone_size: many
v_call: TRBV19
cdr3_aa: CASNFGLDNYGYTF
cdr3_nt: TGTGCCAGTAATTTTGGGCTGGATAACTATGGCTACACCTTC

j_call: TRBJ1-1
d_call: NA
cdr3_length: 15
clone_size: few
v_call: TRBV29-1
cdr3_aa: CSVDVTQSLGTEAFF
cdr3_nt: TGCAGCGTTGATGTGACCCAGAGCCTAGGCACTGAAGCTTTCTTT

j_call: TRBJ1-2
d_call: NA
cdr3_length: 14
clone_size: NA
v_call: TRBV5-1
cdr3_aa: CASRDTGSGYGYTF
cdr3_nt: TGCGCCAGCAGAGACACGGGCTCTGGCTATGGCTACACCTTC

j_call: TRBJ2-7
d_call: TRBD2
cdr3_length: 18
clone_size: few
v_call: TRBV4-2
cdr3_aa: CASSRETLGTSGLYEQYF
cdr3_nt: TGTGCCAGCAGCCGGGAAACCTTGGGGACTAGCGGACTCTACGAGCAGTACTTC

j_call: TRBJ2-3
d_call: NA
cdr3_length: 17
clone_size: many
v_call: TRBV7-2
cdr3_aa: CASSLGTGVGGADTQYF
cdr3_nt: TGTGCCAGCAGCTTAGGAACAGGGGTAGGGGGGGCAGATACGCAGTATTTT

j_call: TRBJ1-5
d_call: TRBD1
cdr3_length: 14
clone_size: NA
v_call: TRBV11-2
cdr3_aa: CASSWDRGNQPQHF
cdr3_nt: TGTGCCAGCAGCTGGGACAGGGGGAATCAGCCCCAGCATTTT

j_call: TRBJ1-1
d_call: NA
cdr3_length: 14
clone_size: few
v_call: TRBV6-1
cdr3_aa: CASSLRPKNTEAFF
cdr3_nt: TGTGCCAGCAGTCTCCGGCCGAAGAACACTGAAGCTTTCTTT

j_call: TRBJ1-6
d_call: TRBD1
cdr3_length: 18
clone_size: many
v_call: TRBV4-1
cdr3_aa: CASSLPTGSRDYNSPLHF
cdr3_nt: TGCGCCAGCAGCCTCCCGACAGGGAGTCGGGATTATAATTCACCCCTCCACTTT

j_call: TRBJ2-2
d_call: TRBD1
cdr3_length: 14
clone_size: NA
v_call: TRBV7-2
cdr3_aa: CASRTRTGLARLFF
cdr3_nt: TGTGCCAGCAGGACCAGGACAGGGCTCGCAAGGCTGTTTTTT

j_call: TRBJ1-6
d_call: NA
cdr3_length: 17
clone_size: few
v_call: TRBV15
cdr3_aa: CATSRDPGGREGSLLHF
cdr3_nt: TGTGCCACCAGCAGAGATCCTGGCGGAAGGGAAGGATCACTCCTCCACTTT

j_call: TRBJ2-7
d_call: NA
cdr3_length: 15
clone_size: many
v_call: TRBV6-1
cdr3_aa: CASNREGRGSYEQYF
cdr3_nt: TGTGCCAGCAACAGAGAGGGGAGAGGTTCCTACGAGCAGTACTTC

j_call: TRBJ2-1
d_call: NA
cdr3_length: 17
clone_size: NA
v_call: TRBV9
cdr3_aa: CASSVVAGSAVRNEQFF
cdr3_nt: TGTGCCAGCAGCGTAGTCGCAGGTAGCGCCGTACGTAATGAGCAGTTCTTC

j_call: TRBJ1-4
d_call: NA
cdr3_length: 19
clone_size: few
v_call: TRBV11-1
cdr3_aa: CASSRLGQGSLTTNEKLFF
cdr3_nt: TGTGCCAGCAGCCGCCTAGGGCAGGGATCCCTCACAACTAATGAAAAACTGTTTTTT

j_call: TRBJ2-7
d_call: TRBD2
cdr3_length: 16
clone_size: many
v_call: TRBV10-2
cdr3_aa: CASSEGPSGSSYEQYF
cdr3_nt: TGCGCCAGCAGTGAGGGTCCTAGCGGGAGCTCCTACGAGCAGTACTTC

j_call: TRBJ2-7
d_call: TRBD1
cdr3_length: 14
clone_size: NA
v_call: TRBV20-1
cdr3_aa: CSAGDRVFSYEQYF
cdr3_nt: TGCAGTGCTGGGGACAGGGTTTTCTCCTACGAGCAGTACTTC

j_call: TRBJ1-2
d_call: NA
cdr3_length: 16
clone_size: few
v_call: TRBV6-5
cdr3_aa: CASRNSRGHTNYGYTF
cdr3_nt: TGTGCCAGCCGAAACTCGCGGGGTCACACTAACTATGGCTACACCTTC